A selection of T cell receptor beta chains follows, all from one sample in a study of regulatory T cells in long-lasting Graves disease. TCRdb re-analysed the multiplex PCR reads in MiXCR, keeping a single row per CDR3 protein. The data hold roughly 500,000 distinct CDR3 sequences, with 22% observed a single time. Sequencing was performed on peripheral blood mononuclear cells (PBMCs), taken when the disease was refractory, from a patient treated with antithyroid drugs. The receptors were gathered from a female donor with Graves disease. Both conserved end residues are part of each CDR3. A D gene is named only where the DNA matches it firmly. Clone size is stated in some rows and not others, as once, few, many or a class when expanded.

>TRBJ1-1|NA|many|TRBV30
CAWSKTGLNTEAFF
TGTGCCTGGTCTAAGACAGGACTGAACACTGAAGCTTTCTTT
>TRBJ1-2|NA|NA|TRBV5-6
CASSLGGREYGTYGYTF
TGTGCCAGCAGCTTGGGTGGCAGGGAGTATGGGACCTATGGCTACACCTTC
>TRBJ1-4|NA|NA|TRBV28
CASSQNEKLVF
TGTGCCAGCTCTCAGAATGAAAAACTGGTTTTT
>TRBJ1-5|NA|NA|TRBV19
CATGREVRNQPQHF
TGTGCCACCGGGAGAGAGGTTCGCAATCAGCCCCAGCATTTT
>TRBJ2-7|TRBD2|few|TRBV9
CASSVTSGDYEQYF
TGTGCCAGCAGCGTGACTAGCGGGGACTACGAGCAGTACTTC
>TRBJ1-2|NA|many|TRBV11-2
CASSPQAGGYTF
TGTGCCAGCAGTCCTCAGGCAGGCGGCTACACCTTC
>TRBJ2-2|TRBD1|NA|TRBV19
CASSIRGGQLYTGELFF
TGTGCCAGTAGTATAAGAGGGGGACAGCTATACACCGGGGAGCTGTTTTTT
>TRBJ1-5|NA|many|TRBV28
CASSGLLSNQPQHF
TGTGCCAGCAGCGGCCTTTTAAGCAATCAGCCCCAGCATTTT
>TRBJ1-1|NA|many|TRBV7-2
CASSPSLGSFGEAFF
TGTGCCAGCAGCCCCTCCCTGGGGAGCTTTGGTGAAGCTTTCTTT
>TRBJ2-7|NA|NA|TRBV6-2/TRBV6-3
CASSYSGALSFEQYF
TGTGCCAGCAGTTACTCCGGAGCCCTTTCCTTCGAGCAGTACTTC
>TRBJ2-7|NA|many|TRBV20-1
CSAMERAYEQYF
TGCAGTGCTATGGAGCGGGCATACGAGCAGTACTTC
>TRBJ1-5|NA|NA|TRBV20-1
CSASFFNQPQHF
TGCAGTGCTAGTTTTTTTAATCAGCCCCAGCATTTT
>TRBJ2-5|TRBD1|many|TRBV6-1
CASTPDRAQETQYF
TGTGCCAGCACTCCGGACAGGGCTCAAGAGACCCAGTACTTC
>TRBJ1-5|NA|many|TRBV28
CASSLLSSGYFSNQPQHF
TGTGCCAGCAGTTTATTAAGTTCAGGGTACTTTAGCAATCAGCCCCAGCATTTT
>TRBJ2-5|TRBD1|NA|TRBV7-9
CASSLRDRPRETQYF
TGTGCCAGCAGCTTACGGGACAGACCAAGAGAGACCCAGTACTTC
>TRBJ1-1|NA|NA|TRBV30
CAWSISMNTEAFF
TGTGCCTGGAGTATTAGCATGAACACTGAAGCTTTCTTT
>TRBJ1-5|NA|NA|TRBV6-2/TRBV6-3
CASSYSIGGNQPQHF
TGTGCCAGCAGTTACTCGATTGGGGGCAATCAGCCCCAGCATTTT
>TRBJ1-6|NA|few|TRBV20-1
CSAKIEGSPLHF
TGCAGTGCTAAGATTGAGGGTTCACCCCTCCACTTT
>TRBJ2-5|NA|few|TRBV7-9
CASSLGYRGLGNSERETQYF
TGTGCCAGCAGCTTAGGGTACAGGGGACTAGGAAACTCCGAGCGGGAGACCCAGTACTTC
>TRBJ1-5|NA|few|TRBV2
CASSEGPLLKEPQHF
TGTGCCAGCAGTGAAGGTCCCCTTTTGAAGGAGCCCCAGCATTTT
>TRBJ2-3|TRBD1|NA|TRBV27
CARGQGPSTDTQYF
TGTGCCCGCGGACAGGGGCCTAGCACAGATACGCAGTATTTT
>TRBJ2-5|TRBD2|many|TRBV12-3/TRBV12-4
CASSLGLAGAQETQYF
TGTGCCAGCAGTTTAGGGCTAGCGGGGGCGCAAGAGACCCAGTACTTC
>TRBJ1-4|NA|many|TRBV2
CASSTTQSNEKLFF
TGTGCCAGCAGCACAACTCAGAGTAATGAAAAACTGTTTTTT
>TRBJ2-5|TRBD2|many|TRBV12-3/TRBV12-4
CASSPRTSGGAQDQYF
TGTGCCAGCAGCCCCCGGACTAGCGGGGGGGCACAGGACCAGTACTTC
>TRBJ1-1|NA|many|TRBV6-1
CASSARAGGEAFF
TGTGCCAGCAGTGCGAGAGCGGGGGGTGAAGCTTTCTTT
>TRBJ1-5|NA|NA|TRBV6-1
CASRNLNQPQHF
TGTGCCAGCAGGAACCTCAATCAGCCCCAGCATTTT
>TRBJ2-7|TRBD2|NA|TRBV5-1
CASSLGLAGATSKEQYF
TGCGCCAGCAGCTTGGGGCTAGCGGGAGCGACGTCTAAGGAGCAGTACTTC
>TRBJ2-7|NA|many|TRBV6-5
CASSYSSAGDEQYF
TGTGCCAGCAGTTACTCTTCCGCGGGTGACGAGCAGTACTTC
>TRBJ2-6|TRBD1|few|TRBV7-3
CASSSRQGAGANVLTF
TGTGCCAGCAGCTCGCGACAGGGAGCTGGGGCCAACGTCCTGACTTTC
>TRBJ2-7|NA|NA|TRBV7-9
CASSWTLGEQYF
TGTGCCAGCAGCTGGACTCTGGGGGAGCAGTACTTC
>TRBJ1-2|TRBD1|many|TRBV12-3/TRBV12-4
CASSTGTGGSGYTF
TGTGCCAGCAGCACCGGGACAGGGGGTTCTGGCTACACCTTC
>TRBJ1-1|NA|NA|TRBV20-1
CSAKGTADAFF
TGCAGTGCTAAGGGGACCGCCGACGCTTTCTTT
>TRBJ1-2|NA|few|TRBV19
CASSNRRDTARDGYTF
TGTGCCAGTAGCAACCGACGAGACACCGCTCGGGATGGCTACACCTTC
>TRBJ2-5|TRBD1|many|TRBV28
CASRLTGIETQYF
TGTGCCAGCAGATTGACAGGGATAGAGACCCAGTACTTC
>TRBJ2-7|NA|NA|TRBV7-2
CASSLVGPAAYEQYF
TGTGCCAGCAGCTTAGTCGGACCTGCGGCCTACGAGCAGTACTTC
>TRBJ1-2|TRBD1|many|TRBV15
CATSRDPFSYGTGGYGYTF
TGTGCCACCAGCAGAGACCCCTTCTCCTACGGGACAGGGGGCTATGGCTACACCTTC
>TRBJ2-7|TRBD1|NA|TRBV20-1
CSARDQGTGTYEQYF
TGCAGTGCTAGAGATCAGGGGACAGGGACCTACGAGCAGTACTTC
>TRBJ2-1|TRBD2|few|TRBV7-2
CASSLVRGKNNEQFF
TGTGCCAGCAGCTTAGTGCGGGGGAAAAACAATGAGCAGTTCTTC
>TRBJ2-5|NA|many|TRBV7-8
CASSRLTAAGTQYF
TGTGCCAGCAGCCGTTTGACAGCTGCGGGTACCCAGTACTTC
>TRBJ1-6|NA|many|TRBV28
CASSFRVTYNSPLHF
TGTGCCAGCAGTTTTCGGGTAACCTATAATTCACCCCTCCACTTT
>TRBJ2-7|TRBD2|many|TRBV27
CASSPGGVVYEQYF
TGTGCCAGCAGCCCGGGGGGGGTAGTCTACGAGCAGTACTTC
>TRBJ2-1|NA|NA|TRBV29-1
CSVEPPEFDSGEQFF
TGCAGCGTTGAACCTCCAGAGTTCGACAGCGGTGAGCAGTTCTTC
>TRBJ2-7|NA|many|TRBV2
CASSDGPTGEQYF
TGTGCCAGCAGTGATGGGCCGACAGGAGAGCAGTACTTC
>TRBJ2-5|NA|many|TRBV12-3/TRBV12-4
CASSSRGQLPQETQYF
TGTGCCAGCTCTTCCAGGGGTCAGTTACCTCAAGAGACCCAGTACTTC